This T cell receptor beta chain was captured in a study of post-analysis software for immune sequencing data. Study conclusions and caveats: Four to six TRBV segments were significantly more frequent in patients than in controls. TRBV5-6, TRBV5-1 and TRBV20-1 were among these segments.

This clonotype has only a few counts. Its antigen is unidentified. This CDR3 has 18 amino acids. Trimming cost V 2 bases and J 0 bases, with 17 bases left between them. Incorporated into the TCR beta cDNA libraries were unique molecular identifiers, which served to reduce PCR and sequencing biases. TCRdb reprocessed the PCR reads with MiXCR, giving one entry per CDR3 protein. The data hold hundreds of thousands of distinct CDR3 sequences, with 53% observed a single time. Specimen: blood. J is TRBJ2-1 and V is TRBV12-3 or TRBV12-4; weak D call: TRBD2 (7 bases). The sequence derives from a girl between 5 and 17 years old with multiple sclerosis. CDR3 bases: TGTGCCAGCAGTTTATTCCTTGGCGGGGGCCCCTCCTACAATGAGCAGTTCTTC. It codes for CASSLFLGGGPSYNEQFF.